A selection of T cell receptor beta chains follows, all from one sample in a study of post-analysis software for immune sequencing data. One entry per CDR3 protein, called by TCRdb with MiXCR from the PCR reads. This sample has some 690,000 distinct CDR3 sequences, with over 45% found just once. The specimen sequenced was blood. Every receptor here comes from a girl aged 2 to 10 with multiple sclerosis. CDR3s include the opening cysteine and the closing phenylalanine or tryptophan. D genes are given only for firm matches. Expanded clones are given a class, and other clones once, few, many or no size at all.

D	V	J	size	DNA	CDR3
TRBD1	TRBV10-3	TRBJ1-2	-	TGTGCCATCAGTGATTTCGACAGGGGCCCCCTGAATGGCTACACCTTC	CAISDFDRGPLNGYTF
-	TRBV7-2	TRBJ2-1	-	TGTGCCAGCAGCCTTGATACCGGGACCTACAATGAGCAGTTCTTC	CASSLDTGTYNEQFF
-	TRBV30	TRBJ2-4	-	TGTGCCTGGAGGGACAGCTTACTAGCCAAAAACATTCAGTACTTC	CAWRDSLLAKNIQYF
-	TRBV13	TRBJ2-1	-	TGTGCCAGCAGCCCGCCCGGGGGACGGAGCTCCTACAATGAGCAGTTCTTC	CASSPPGGRSSYNEQFF
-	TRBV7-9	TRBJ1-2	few	TGTGCCAGCAGCTGGAACAGTGAGGCCTATGGCTACACCTTC	CASSWNSEAYGYTF
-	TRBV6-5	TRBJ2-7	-	TGTGCCAGCAAGGACGGATCCGACCGCTACGAGCAGTACTTC	CASKDGSDRYEQYF
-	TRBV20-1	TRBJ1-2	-	TGCAGTGCTAAGACCCGTGGCAGGGGCAGCTTCTCATATGGCTACACCTTC	CSAKTRGRGSFSYGYTF
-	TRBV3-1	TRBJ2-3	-	TGTGCCAGCAGCCAAGGGACAGTTGTCACAGATACGCAGTATTTT	CASSQGTVVTDTQYF
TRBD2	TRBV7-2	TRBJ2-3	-	TGTGCCAGCAGCTTAGTGGCGGGAGTTTTGTATTTT	CASSLVAGVLYF
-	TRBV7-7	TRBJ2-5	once	TGTGCTAGCAGCTCCGGACGGAGTTCACAGGAGACCCAGTACTTC	CASSSGRSSQETQYF